A single sample is the source of the 29 T cell receptor beta chains below, sequenced in a study of OX40 agonist ivuxolimab in advanced cancers. Libraries were prepared by immunoSEQ multiplex PCR; TCRdb keeps only in-frame clonotypes and omits some of them. The sample includes some 73,000 clones, approximately 86% of them seen just once. The source material was CD4+ or CD8+ T cells sorted from blood, sampled in a trial of the OX40 agonist ivuxolimab. The receptors shown here come from an adult with an advanced solid tumor such as melanoma, head and neck, liver or kidney cancer.

This clone came up once. The rearrangement uses TRBV30 and TRBJ1-5; tentatively, D is TRBD1 (6 bases). V lost 2 bases to trimming and J lost 7 bases, with 12 bases between them. Germline assignment: CDR1 GTSNPN and CDR2 SVGIG (reference sequence). The CDR3 covers 13 residues. The CDR3 protein is CAWSWGRDQPQHF. The CDR3 region has the DNA TGTGCCTGGAGTTGGGGGCGGGACCAGCCCCAGCATTTT.

This clone is labeled medium-sized (0.01 to 0.1%). The chain recombines TRBV7-9 with TRBJ2-1, with TRBD2 matching 7 bases. The ends lost 0 bases at V and 6 bases at J; junction bases unmatched: 2. CDR3 length: 14 residues. The germline CDR1 and CDR2 sequences are SEHNR and FQNEAQ (reference sequence). Written as DNA, the CDR3 is TGTGCCAGCAGCTTAGCGGGAGGGCCCAATGAGCAGTTCTTC. Translating it yields CASSLAGGPNEQFF.

The rearrangement uses TRBV11-3 and TRBJ2-3; 9 bases map to TRBD2. This CDR3 comprises 16 residues. V lost 1 base and J lost 0; bases outside the gene matches: 2. Germline CDR1 SGHNT, CDR2 YENEEA. CDR3 in amino acids: CASSLVAGGSTDTQYF. The CDR3 DNA reads TGTGCCAGCAGCTTAGTGGCGGGGGGGAGCACAGATACGCAGTATTTT.

The gene calls are TRBV5-1 and TRBJ1-4, with TRBD1 identical over 9 bases. This CDR3 is built from 15 residues. Looked up from germline, CDR1 is SGHRS and CDR2 is YFSETQ. J lost 4 bases, V lost 4 bases, and 5 bases had no gene match. This CDR3 reads CASSPMGQGNEKLFF. CDR3 DNA: TGCGCCAGCAGCCCCATGGGACAGGGTAATGAAAAACTGTTTTTT.

This chain links TRBV4-1 with TRBJ2-1; D is perhaps TRBD2 (6 bases). The CDR3 loop spans 16 amino acids. Trimming removed 0 bases at V and 0 bases at J, with 9 bases between. The V gene's germline CDR1 is MGHRA and CDR2 YSYEKL. The CDR3 DNA sequence: TGCGCCAGCAGCCAAGAGTTGCGGGGCTCCTACAATGAGCAGTTCTTC. This encodes CASSQELRGSYNEQFF.

The chain has TRBV6-6 and TRBJ1-3; unclear D gene. V lost 6 bases and J 0 bases, leaving 6 bases between the germline ends. The CDR3 covers 13 residues. Germline values: CDR1 MNHNY, CDR2 SVGAGI (reference sequence). CDR3 in amino acids: CASRQNSGNTIYF. CDR3 in DNA: TGTGCCAGCAGACAGAACTCTGGAAACACCATATATTTT.

J is TRBJ2-6 and V is TRBV5-6, with no clear D. V was shortened by 2 bases and J by 4 bases, with 16 bases between the two germline ends. The CDR3 contains 17 residues. Germline V CDR1 and CDR2: SGHDT, YYEEEE. The CDR3 sequence: CASSFPATSRGANVLTF. The CDR3 nucleotides read TGTGCCAGCAGCTTCCCAGCGACAAGTAGGGGGGCCAACGTCCTGACTTTC.

This chain joins TRBV6-5 and TRBJ1-6; D remains ambiguous. The germline CDR1 and CDR2 sequences are MNHEY and SVGAGI. The CDR3 length is 16 residues. Trimming left V 4 bases short and J 10 bases short, with 20 bases between. DNA of the CDR3: TGTGCCAGCAGTTTTTCCAGCGTAGGGTTCCGCTCACCCCTCCACTTT. It specifies CASSFSSVGFRSPLHF.

The chain is built from TRBV5-5 and TRBJ1-2; D may be TRBD1 (6 bases). The CDR3 is made up of 13 amino acids. Trimming removed 6 bases at V and 6 bases at J, with 15 bases between. Per germline, CDR1 SGHKS and CDR2 YYEKEE (reference sequence). The DNA of the CDR3 is TGTGCCAGCAACTTCGACAGGTTGGATGGCTACACCTTC. It yields the protein CASNFDRLDGYTF.

This chain joins TRBV7-2 and TRBJ2-4; 7 nucleotides match TRBD1. CDR1 and CDR2 (germline): SGHTA, FQGNSA. The CDR3 spans 17 residues. The V gene end was trimmed by 4 bases and the J gene end by 4 bases; junction bases not matched to a gene: 13. The CDR3: CASSSRLGDREKNIQYF. In DNA form, the CDR3 reads TGTGCCAGCAGCTCCAGATTGGGGGACAGAGAAAAAAACATTCAGTACTTC.

This chain joins TRBV18 and TRBJ2-3; 15 bases line up with TRBD2. The CDR3 length is 17 residues. V was pared by 4 bases and J by 5 bases, with 7 bases of the junction left unmatched. Germline CDR1 KGHSH, CDR2 LQKENI. The CDR3 region has the DNA TGTGCCAGCTCACGCCGGACTAGCGGGAGGGCCGGAGATACGCAGTATTTT. Protein: CASSRRTSGRAGDTQYF. Full variable domain (rest looked up from reference TRBV18 and TRBJ2-3): NAGVMQNPRHLVRRRGQEARLRCSPMKGHSHVYWYRQLPEEGLKFMVYLQKENIIDESGMPKERFSAEFPKEGPSILRIQQVVRGDSAAYFCASSRRTSGRAGDTQYFGPGTRLTVL.

The rearrangement joins TRBV27 to TRBJ2-6; D is unclear. The CDR3 has 17 amino acids. Between the trimmed V and J ends, which lost 5 bases and 0 bases, there was a span of 14 bases. CDR1 and CDR2 (germline): MNHEY, SMNVEV (reference sequence). CDR3 DNA: TGTGCCAGCAGTCAGAGGAAGGATGGCTCTGGGGCCAACGTCCTGACTTTC. This gives the protein CASSQRKDGSGANVLTF. The whole variable domain, filled in from reference TRBV27 and TRBJ2-6, reads EAQVTQNPRYLITVTGKKLTVTCSQNMNHEYMSWYRQDPGLGLRQIYYSMNVEVTDKGDVPEGYKVSRKEKRNFPLILESPSPNQTSLYFCASSQRKDGSGANVLTFGAGSRLTVL.

The J gene is TRBJ2-3, the V gene TRBV4-3, with TRBD2 as a possible D gene (7 bases). Germline CDR1 LGHNA, CDR2 YSLEER. V was pared by 1 base and J by 5 bases, with 19 bases between. This CDR3 comprises 17 residues. CDR3 sequence: CASSQAPSGGGGDTQYF. CDR3 sequence (DNA): TGCGCCAGCAGCCAAGCGCCCTCGGGGGGCGGAGGAGATACGCAGTATTTT.

This chain joins TRBV6-5 and TRBJ1-5, with 9 nucleotides matching TRBD1. CDR3 size: 15 residues. Germline assignment: CDR1 MNHEY and CDR2 SVGAGI. Losses at the gene ends were 4 bases for V and 6 bases for J; bases not matched to a gene: 7. CDR3 DNA sequence: TGTGCCAGCAGTTCAGACAGGGGGGGGGTTCAGCCCCAGCATTTT. Amino acids: CASSSDRGGVQPQHF.

This chain joins TRBV5-8 and TRBJ1-2; D is unresolved. CDR1 and CDR2 from the germline V gene are SGHTS and YDEGEE. This CDR3 contains 12 residues. Trimming removed 2 bases at V and 2 bases at J, with 4 bases between. The CDR3 region is CASSFENYGYTF. As DNA, the CDR3 is TGTGCCAGCAGCTTTGAGAACTATGGCTACACCTTC.

The chain is built from TRBV14 and TRBJ2-7; TRBD2 matches 12 bases. The CDR3 has 15 amino acids. V trimming: 4 bases; J trimming: 2 bases; junction bases outside the gene matches: 3. Germline V gives CDR1 SGHDN, CDR2 FVKESK. CDR3 in DNA: TGTGCCAGCAGCCTTGGACTAGCGGGACCCTACGAGCAGTACTTC. It is translated as CASSLGLAGPYEQYF.

The genes are TRBV7-2 and TRBJ2-2; 11 bases align to TRBD1. Trimming removed 5 bases from V and 4 bases from J; junction bases left unmatched: 3. The CDR3 covers 15 residues. The germline V gene has CDR1 SGHTA and CDR2 FQGNSA. The chain's CDR3 is CASSLDRGPTGELFF. Here the CDR3 DNA reads TGTGCCAGCAGCCTGGACAGGGGGCCCACCGGGGAGCTGTTTTTT.

The chain links TRBV27 to TRBJ1-5; D remains unclear. CDR1 is MNHEY and CDR2 is SMNVEV in the germline V gene (reference sequence). There are 12 residues in the CDR3. Trimming removed 6 bases from V and 6 bases from J, with 9 bases in between. CDR3 sequence reads: CASRNAGQPQHF. Here the CDR3 DNA reads TGTGCCAGCAGGAACGCGGGTCAGCCCCAGCATTTT.

V usage is TRBV2 and J usage is TRBJ2-3, with 8 bases aligning to TRBD2. The CDR3 is 15 residues long. Unmatched junction bases numbered 3, after V lost 3 bases and J lost 1 base. Germline loops: CDR1 SNHLY, CDR2 FYNNEI. Here the CDR3 reads CASSDGLAGTDTQYF. The CDR3 region has the DNA TGTGCCAGCAGTGACGGACTAGCTGGCACAGATACGCAGTATTTT. Together with reference TRBV2 and TRBJ2-3, the CDR3 gives the full variable domain: EPEVTQTPSHQVTQMGQEVILRCVPISNHLYFYWYRQILGQKVEFLVSFYNNEISEKSEIFDDQFSVERPDGSNFTLKIRSTKLEDSAMYFCASSDGLAGTDTQYFGPGTRLTVL.

V and J are TRBV7-9 and TRBJ2-1; TRBD1 matches at 9 bases. There are 14 residues in the CDR3. Losses at the gene ends were 8 bases for V and 7 bases for J; bases not matched to a gene: 9. Germline lookup yields CDR1 SEHNR and CDR2 FQNEAQ (reference sequence). DNA for the CDR3: TGTGCCAGCTTCAGGGGGGGACAGGGAAATGAGCAGTTCTTC. Amino acids: CASFRGGQGNEQFF.

The gene calls are TRBV7-8 and TRBJ2-2; D may be TRBD1 (5 bases). Germline V gene sequence: CDR1 SGHVS, CDR2 FQNEAQ. The CDR3 spans 15 residues. V was trimmed by 8 bases and J by 1 base, leaving 14 bases between them. CDR3 sequence reads: CASGAGLLNTGELFF. The CDR3 bases are TGTGCCAGCGGGGCCGGGCTCCTGAACACCGGGGAGCTGTTTTTT.

This clone was detected once. This chain links TRBV19 with TRBJ2-1; TRBD2 agrees at 10 bases. V was clipped by 7 bases and J by 6 bases; unmatched bases: 15. The CDR3 is 17 residues long. Germline V gene sequence: CDR1 LNHDA, CDR2 SQIVND (reference sequence). The CDR3 coding sequence is TGTGCCAGTACCCGGACAGGCTTTAGCGGGAGGTTCAATGAGCAGTTCTTC. Translated, it gives CASTRTGFSGRFNEQFF.

CDR3 region: CASSENQGEQYF. The DNA of the CDR3 is TGTGCCAGCAGTGAAAACCAGGGCGAGCAGTACTTC. This chain connects TRBV2 to TRBJ2-7, with D tentatively TRBD1 (5 bases). There are 12 residues in the CDR3. Trimming cost V 2 bases and J 6 bases, with 8 bases left between them. Germline V gives CDR1 SNHLY, CDR2 FYNNEI. The whole variable domain, remainder taken from reference TRBV2 and TRBJ2-7, is EPEVTQTPSHQVTQMGQEVILRCVPISNHLYFYWYRQILGQKVEFLVSFYNNEISEKSEIFDDQFSVERPDGSNFTLKIRSTKLEDSAMYFCASSENQGEQYFGPGTRLTVT.

The CDR3 region is CASSLSGGRRTGELFF. CDR3 bases: TGTGCCAGCAGCTTAAGTGGGGGGCGTCGCACCGGGGAGCTGTTTTTT. The V and J genes are TRBV7-6 and TRBJ2-2; D possibly matches TRBD1 or TRBD2 (6 bases each). Germline V gene sequence: CDR1 SGHVS, CDR2 FNYEAQ. Between the trimmed V and J ends, which lost 2 bases and 4 bases, there was a span of 14 bases. The CDR3 runs 16 residues.

V usage is TRBV27 and J usage is TRBJ1-1; the D is unclear. The ends were cut back, 2 bases at V and 2 bases at J, with 6 bases in the middle. The CDR3 consists of 13 residues. Germline values: CDR1 MNHEY, CDR2 SMNVEV (reference sequence). The CDR3 sequence is CASSLKDNTEAFF. CDR3 nucleotides: TGTGCCAGCAGTTTAAAGGATAACACTGAAGCTTTCTTT.

This chain links TRBV6-6 with TRBJ2-7; 10 positions agree with TRBD1. The CDR3 length is 15 residues. The junction had 4 bases not matched to a gene; V was cut back by 4 bases and J by 1 base. CDR1 MNHNY and CDR2 SVGAGI come from the germline V gene (reference sequence). The DNA of the CDR3 is TGTGCCAGCAGTTCTCGGACAGGGGGTTCCTACGAGCAGTACTTC. This codes for CASSSRTGGSYEQYF.

This chain connects TRBV10-2 to TRBJ1-4; maybe TRBD1 (5 bases). The V gene's germline CDR1 is WSHSY and CDR2 SAAADI. This CDR3 comprises 14 residues. The V end lost 5 bases, the J end lost 7 bases, and 14 bases lay between the germline ends. The DNA of the CDR3 is TGCGCCAGCAGTCGGACCCCGAGGGGTGAAAAACTGTTTTTT. It specifies CASSRTPRGEKLFF.

V usage is TRBV29-1 and J usage is TRBJ1-4, with TRBD1 identical over 7 bases. After removal of 4 bases from V and 5 bases from J, the junction contained 4 bases not matched to a gene. CDR3 length: 13 residues. From germline, CDR1 is SQVTM and CDR2 ANQGSEA. The CDR3 DNA reads TGCAGCGTTGGGGACAGCACAAATGAAAAACTGTTTTTT. Amino acids: CSVGDSTNEKLFF.

This clone was picked up a small number of times. The chain employs TRBV27 and TRBJ2-2; possible D gene TRBD1, 6 bases. The CDR3 runs to 17 residues. From germline, CDR1 is MNHEY and CDR2 SMNVEV (reference sequence). Deletions cut 6 bases from V and 1 base from J, with 18 bases between. The DNA of the CDR3 is TGTGCCAGCAGCATAGCCAGGGACATTAGGAACACCGGGGAGCTGTTTTTT. Translating it yields CASSIARDIRNTGELFF.